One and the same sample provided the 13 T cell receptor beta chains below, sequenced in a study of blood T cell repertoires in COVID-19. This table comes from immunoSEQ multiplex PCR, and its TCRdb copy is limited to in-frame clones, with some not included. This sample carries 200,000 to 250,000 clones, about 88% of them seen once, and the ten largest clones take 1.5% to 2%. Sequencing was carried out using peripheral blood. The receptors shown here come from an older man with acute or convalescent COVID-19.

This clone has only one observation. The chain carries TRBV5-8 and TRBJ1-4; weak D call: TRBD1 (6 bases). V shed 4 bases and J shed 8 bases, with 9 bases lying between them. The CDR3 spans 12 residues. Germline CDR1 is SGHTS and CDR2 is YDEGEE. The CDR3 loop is CASSRQGEKLFF. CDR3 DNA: TGTGCCAGCAGCCGCCAGGGGGAAAAACTGTTTTTT.

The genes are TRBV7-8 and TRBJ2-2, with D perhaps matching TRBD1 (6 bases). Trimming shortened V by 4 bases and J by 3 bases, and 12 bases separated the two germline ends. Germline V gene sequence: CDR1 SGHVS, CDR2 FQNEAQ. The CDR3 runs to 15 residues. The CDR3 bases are TGTGCCAGCAGCTCCTCCGACAGGTACACCGGGGAGCTGTTTTTT. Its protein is CASSSSDRYTGELFF.

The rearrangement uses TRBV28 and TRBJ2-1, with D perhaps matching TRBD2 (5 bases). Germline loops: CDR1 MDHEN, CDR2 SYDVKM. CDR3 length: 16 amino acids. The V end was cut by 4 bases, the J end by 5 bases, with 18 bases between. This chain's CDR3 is CASSSGSTLGNNEQFF. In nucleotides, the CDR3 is TGTGCCAGCAGTTCCGGGTCAACCCTCGGGAACAATGAGCAGTTCTTC.

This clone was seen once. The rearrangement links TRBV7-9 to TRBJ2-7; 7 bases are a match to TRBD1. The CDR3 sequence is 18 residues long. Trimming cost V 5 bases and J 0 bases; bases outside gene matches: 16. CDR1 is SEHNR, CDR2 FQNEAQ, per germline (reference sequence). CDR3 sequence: CASSPYYITGDSSYEQYF. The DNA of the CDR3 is TGTGCCAGCAGCCCCTATTACATTACAGGGGATAGCTCCTACGAGCAGTACTTC.

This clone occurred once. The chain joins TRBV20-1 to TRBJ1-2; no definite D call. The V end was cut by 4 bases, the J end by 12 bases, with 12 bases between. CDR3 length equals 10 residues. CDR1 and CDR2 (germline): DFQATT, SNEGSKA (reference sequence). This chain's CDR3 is CSANYGEDTF. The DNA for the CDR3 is TGCAGTGCTAACTACGGGGAGGACACCTTC.

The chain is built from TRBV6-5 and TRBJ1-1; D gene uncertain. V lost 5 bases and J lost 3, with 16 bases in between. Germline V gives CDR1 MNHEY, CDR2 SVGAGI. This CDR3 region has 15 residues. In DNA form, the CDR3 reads TGTGCCAGCAGTCCGACCGCGGCAGTTGACACTGAAGCTTTCTTT. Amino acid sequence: CASSPTAAVDTEAFF.

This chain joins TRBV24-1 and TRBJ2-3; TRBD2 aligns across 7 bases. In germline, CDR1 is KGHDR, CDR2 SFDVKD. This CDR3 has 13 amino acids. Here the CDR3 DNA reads TGTGCGACCGGGACTACCACCACAGATACGCAGTATTTT. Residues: CATGTTTTDTQYF.

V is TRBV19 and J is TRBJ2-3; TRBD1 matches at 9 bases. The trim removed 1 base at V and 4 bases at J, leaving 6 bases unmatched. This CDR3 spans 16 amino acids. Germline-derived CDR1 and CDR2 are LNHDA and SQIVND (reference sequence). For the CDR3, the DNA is TGTGCCAGTAGTATAGCCCGGGACAGGGTACCAGATACGCAGTATTTT. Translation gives CASSIARDRVPDTQYF.

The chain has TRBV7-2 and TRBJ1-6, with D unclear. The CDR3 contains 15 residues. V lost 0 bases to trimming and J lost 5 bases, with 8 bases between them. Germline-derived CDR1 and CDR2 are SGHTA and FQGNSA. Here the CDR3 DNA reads TGTGCCAGCAGCTTAGCACCGACTAATAATTCACCCCTCCACTTT. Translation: CASSLAPTNNSPLHF.

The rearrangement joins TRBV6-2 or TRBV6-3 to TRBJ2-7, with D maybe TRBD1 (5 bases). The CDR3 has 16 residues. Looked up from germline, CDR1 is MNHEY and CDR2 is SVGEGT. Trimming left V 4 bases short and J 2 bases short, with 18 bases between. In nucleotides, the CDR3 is TGTGCCAGCAGTTCTATCATCAGGGTCGGCACCTACGAGCAGTACTTC. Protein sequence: CASSSIIRVGTYEQYF.

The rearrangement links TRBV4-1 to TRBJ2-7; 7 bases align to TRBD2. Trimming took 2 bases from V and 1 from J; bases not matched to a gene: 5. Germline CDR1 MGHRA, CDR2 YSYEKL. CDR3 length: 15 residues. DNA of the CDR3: TGCGCCAGCAGCCAACAACTAGCGTTGTCCTACGAGCAGTACTTC. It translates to CASSQQLALSYEQYF.

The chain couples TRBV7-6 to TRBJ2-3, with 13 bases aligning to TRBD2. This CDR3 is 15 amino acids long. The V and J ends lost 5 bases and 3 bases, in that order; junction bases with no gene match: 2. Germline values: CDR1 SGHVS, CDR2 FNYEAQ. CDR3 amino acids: CASSQGLAGTDTQYF. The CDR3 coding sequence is TGTGCCAGCAGCCAGGGACTAGCGGGGACAGATACGCAGTATTTT.

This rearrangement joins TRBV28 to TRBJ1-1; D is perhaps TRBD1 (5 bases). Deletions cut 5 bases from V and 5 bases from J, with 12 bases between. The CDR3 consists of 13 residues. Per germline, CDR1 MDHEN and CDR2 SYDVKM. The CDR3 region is CASSIQVATEAFF. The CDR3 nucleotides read TGTGCCAGCAGTATACAGGTGGCGACTGAAGCTTTCTTT.